Given below is one T cell receptor (beta chain) in context. Clones were read by immunoSEQ multiplex PCR, and TCRdb kept only the in-frame ones, dropping some. This sample carries approximately 440,000 clones, approximately 86% of them seen once, and the ten largest clones take around 0.64%. V dropped 4 bases and J dropped 5; count of bases not matched to a gene: 4. Germline-derived CDR1 and CDR2 are SQVTM and ANQGSEA. The CDR3 spans 13 residues. The data belong to a study of blood T cell repertoires in COVID-19. On the study more broadly: The United States, Italy and Spain supplied acute and convalescent COVID-19 samples.

This receptor was taken from a woman aged 18-30 years who had recovered from COVID-19. This chain uses TRBV29-1 with TRBJ2-1, with 8 bases fitting TRBD1. The sample comprised PBMCs or T cells enriched from blood (not recorded which). This CDR3 reads CSVGTGFNNEQFF. Written as DNA, the CDR3 is TGCAGCGTTGGGACAGGGTTCAACAATGAGCAGTTCTTC.